A selection of T cell receptor beta chains follows, all from one sample in a study of radiotherapy plus CTLA-4 blockade in lung cancer. Repertoires were generated with immunoSEQ multiplex PCR, while TCRdb's copy carries only in-frame clones and drops some. The sample has tens of thousands of clones, 79% seen once. Specimen: peripheral blood, collected from a patient treated with radiotherapy plus ipilimumab. The receptors were sampled from a human donor with non-small cell lung cancer who had a complete response to radiotherapy plus ipilimumab. The CDR3 runs from the conserved cysteine through the conserved F or W. A D gene is named only where the DNA matches it firmly.

j_gene: TRBJ1-5; v_gene: TRBV5-1; d_gene: .; CDR3aa: CASSLAGAPNQPQHF
j_gene: TRBJ1-2; v_gene: TRBV19; d_gene: TRBD1; CDR3aa: CASSPRQGSNYGYTF
j_gene: TRBJ2-1; v_gene: TRBV15; d_gene: .; CDR3aa: CATSRAAQINEQFF
j_gene: TRBJ2-1; v_gene: TRBV7-2; d_gene: .; CDR3aa: CASSLVTSNNEQFF
j_gene: TRBJ2-3; v_gene: TRBV6-6; d_gene: .; CDR3aa: CASSYRPTDTQYF
j_gene: TRBJ1-5; v_gene: TRBV7-2; d_gene: .; CDR3aa: CASSLPGGLAGNQPQHF
j_gene: TRBJ2-1; v_gene: TRBV20-1; d_gene: TRBD2; CDR3aa: CSAPGGTEQFF
j_gene: TRBJ1-1; v_gene: TRBV10-3; d_gene: .; CDR3aa: CAISDSVHQNTEAFF
j_gene: .; v_gene: TRBV2; d_gene: TRBD1; CDR3aa: CASSRTGFPRETQYF
j_gene: TRBJ2-5; v_gene: TRBV6-1; d_gene: .; CDR3aa: CASSSQPGREETQYF
j_gene: TRBJ1-5; v_gene: TRBV10-2; d_gene: .; CDR3aa: CASQGQHNQPQHF
j_gene: TRBJ2-3; v_gene: TRBV5-1; d_gene: TRBD2; CDR3aa: CASSLGGGKDTQYF
j_gene: TRBJ2-7; v_gene: TRBV28; d_gene: .; CDR3aa: CASTYFGGYEQYF
j_gene: TRBJ1-2; v_gene: TRBV10-3; d_gene: .; CDR3aa: CAISLDLTTSVGYTF
j_gene: TRBJ2-1; v_gene: TRBV5-5; d_gene: TRBD2; CDR3aa: CASSLSGSFYNEQFF
j_gene: TRBJ2-3; v_gene: TRBV15; d_gene: .; CDR3aa: CATSAHLDTDTQYF
j_gene: TRBJ1-5; v_gene: TRBV19; d_gene: TRBD1; CDR3aa: CASSVTGPEYSNQPQHF
j_gene: TRBJ2-5; v_gene: TRBV20-1; d_gene: .; CDR3aa: CSAEYQETQYF
j_gene: TRBJ1-5; v_gene: TRBV30; d_gene: .; CDR3aa: CAWSAVTSNQPQHF
j_gene: TRBJ2-1; v_gene: TRBV5-1; d_gene: TRBD2; CDR3aa: CASSWVGLAGVYNEQFF
j_gene: TRBJ2-3; v_gene: TRBV7-2; d_gene: TRBD2; CDR3aa: CASSPGTSGRYPDTQYF
j_gene: TRBJ2-2; v_gene: TRBV5-1; d_gene: .; CDR3aa: CATEAGTNTGELFF
j_gene: TRBJ1-1; v_gene: TRBV5-1; d_gene: TRBD1; CDR3aa: CASSFGTGGTEAFF
j_gene: TRBJ2-3; v_gene: TRBV11-2; d_gene: .; CDR3aa: CASSLMGRARVRADTQYF
j_gene: TRBJ2-1; v_gene: TRBV28; d_gene: .; CDR3aa: CASIAWGATISSYNEQFF
j_gene: TRBJ2-5; v_gene: TRBV6-5; d_gene: TRBD1; CDR3aa: CASSSRTGTRETQYF
j_gene: TRBJ1-5; v_gene: TRBV5-8; d_gene: TRBD1; CDR3aa: CASSPGTGVNQPQHF
j_gene: TRBJ1-2; v_gene: TRBV28; d_gene: TRBD1; CDR3aa: CASRPLGTGGDYGYTF
j_gene: TRBJ2-1; v_gene: TRBV11-2; d_gene: TRBD1; CDR3aa: CASSSPGQEEFF
j_gene: TRBJ1-6; v_gene: TRBV6-1; d_gene: .; CDR3aa: CASSEQSSYNSPLHF
j_gene: TRBJ2-3; v_gene: TRBV6-5; d_gene: .; CDR3aa: CASSLRPLGPDTQYF
j_gene: TRBJ2-1; v_gene: TRBV11-3; d_gene: .; CDR3aa: CASSGAGAYNEQFF
j_gene: TRBJ2-2; v_gene: TRBV6-5; d_gene: TRBD1; CDR3aa: CASSHRGNTGELFF
j_gene: TRBJ2-6; v_gene: TRBV14; d_gene: .; CDR3aa: CASSQAAGTASGANVLTF
j_gene: TRBJ1-4; v_gene: TRBV7-2; d_gene: .; CDR3aa: CASSLGIIDGEKLFF
j_gene: TRBJ2-1; v_gene: TRBV6-4; d_gene: .; CDR3aa: CASSPGPTDEQFF
j_gene: TRBJ2-1; v_gene: TRBV28; d_gene: TRBD2; CDR3aa: CASTKGGLAGKFEQFF
j_gene: TRBJ1-2; v_gene: TRBV9; d_gene: .; CDR3aa: CASSVGPNGYTF
j_gene: TRBJ1-1; v_gene: TRBV10-1; d_gene: .; CDR3aa: CASSETGRWTEAFF
j_gene: TRBJ2-1; v_gene: TRBV9; d_gene: .; CDR3aa: CASSVGLGYNEQFF
j_gene: TRBJ1-6; v_gene: TRBV9; d_gene: TRBD1; CDR3aa: CASSPQTGGSPLHF
j_gene: TRBJ2-5; v_gene: TRBV11-2; d_gene: .; CDR3aa: CASSLVRPQETQYF
j_gene: TRBJ2-1; v_gene: TRBV10-3; d_gene: TRBD1; CDR3aa: CAISEGGRNNEQFF
j_gene: TRBJ2-2; v_gene: TRBV4-2; d_gene: .; CDR3aa: CASSPHSREAGELFF
j_gene: TRBJ1-1; v_gene: TRBV6-5; d_gene: .; CDR3aa: CASSKTGANTEAFF
j_gene: TRBJ2-7; v_gene: TRBV5-5; d_gene: .; CDR3aa: CASSLGVENYEQYF
j_gene: TRBJ1-2; v_gene: TRBV27; d_gene: TRBD1; CDR3aa: CASSPWDRGSNYGYTF
j_gene: TRBJ1-5; v_gene: TRBV19; d_gene: TRBD1; CDR3aa: CAGRDRENQPQHF
j_gene: TRBJ1-2; v_gene: TRBV7-2; d_gene: .; CDR3aa: CATRAGVNYGYTF
j_gene: TRBJ2-3; v_gene: TRBV4-1; d_gene: .; CDR3aa: CASSLPRGTQYF
j_gene: TRBJ1-2; v_gene: TRBV29-1; d_gene: TRBD1; CDR3aa: CSAGTAANYGYTF
j_gene: TRBJ2-5; v_gene: TRBV5-1; d_gene: .; CDR3aa: CASSFGTLRGETQYF
j_gene: TRBJ1-4; v_gene: TRBV18; d_gene: .; CDR3aa: CASSPRSSHNEKLFF
j_gene: TRBJ1-1; v_gene: TRBV5-8; d_gene: .; CDR3aa: CASSLLDLRPTEAFF
j_gene: TRBJ2-3; v_gene: TRBV5-1; d_gene: TRBD2; CDR3aa: CASSTLAGYTDTQYF
j_gene: TRBJ1-6; v_gene: TRBV30; d_gene: .; CDR3aa: CAWSVKGGIYNSPLHF
j_gene: TRBJ2-2; v_gene: TRBV7-7; d_gene: TRBD1; CDR3aa: CASSPTGDTGELFF
j_gene: TRBJ2-1; v_gene: TRBV7-6; d_gene: TRBD2; CDR3aa: CASSLAWAGGPNEQFF
j_gene: TRBJ2-3; v_gene: TRBV7-8; d_gene: .; CDR3aa: CASSLRALSTDTQYF